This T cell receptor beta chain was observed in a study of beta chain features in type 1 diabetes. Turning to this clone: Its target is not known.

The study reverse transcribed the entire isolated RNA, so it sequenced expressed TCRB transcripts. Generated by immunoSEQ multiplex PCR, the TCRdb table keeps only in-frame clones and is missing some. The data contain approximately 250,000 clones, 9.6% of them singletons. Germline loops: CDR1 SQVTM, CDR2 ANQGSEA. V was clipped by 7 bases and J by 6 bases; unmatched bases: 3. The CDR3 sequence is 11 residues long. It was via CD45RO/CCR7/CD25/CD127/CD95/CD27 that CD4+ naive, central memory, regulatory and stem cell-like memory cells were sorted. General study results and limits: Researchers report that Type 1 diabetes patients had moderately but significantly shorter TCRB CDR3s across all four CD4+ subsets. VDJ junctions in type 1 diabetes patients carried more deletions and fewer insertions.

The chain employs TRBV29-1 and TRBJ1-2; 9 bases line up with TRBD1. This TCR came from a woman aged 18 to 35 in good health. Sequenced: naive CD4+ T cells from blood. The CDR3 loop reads CSGGQGNGYTF. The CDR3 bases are TGCAGCGGGGGACAGGGTAATGGCTACACCTTC.